The 12 T cell receptor beta chains listed next were all sequenced from one sample in a study of graft-versus-host responses after intestinal transplantation. These receptors have no identified antigens. Using immunoSEQ multiplex PCR, the repertoire was profiled, and TCRdb retains in-frame clones only, with some absent. The repertoire has 140,000 or so clones, about 93% of them found once; the top ten carry about 0.19%. The sample was unstimulated CD4+ T cells sorted from spleen or lymph node cells, taken before intestinal transplant. These receptors all come from a human donor who received an intestinal transplant.

The chain combines TRBV7-9 with TRBJ2-1; D uncertain. Germline V gene lookup returns CDR1 SEHNR and CDR2 FQNEAQ (reference sequence). Trimming pared 5 bases from V and 3 bases from J, leaving 5 bases between. This CDR3 contains 12 residues. The DNA for the CDR3 is TGTGCCAGCAGCCCTAACTACAATGAGCAGTTCTTC. The encoded protein is CASSPNYNEQFF. The whole variable domain, filled in from reference TRBV7-9 and TRBJ2-1, reads DTGVSQNPRHKITKRGQNVTFRCDPISEHNRLYWYRQTLGQGPEFLTYFQNEAQLEKSRLLSDRFSAERPKGSFSTLEIQRTEQGDSAMYLCASSPNYNEQFFGPGTRLTVL.

The sample holds one count of this clone. The chain joins TRBV4-3 to TRBJ2-2; D is unclear. This CDR3 contains 12 residues. V lost 4 bases and J 5 bases, leaving 5 bases between the germline ends. The germline V gene encodes CDR1 LGHNA and CDR2 YSLEER. The DNA of the CDR3 is TGCGCCAGCAGCCTCTCTACCGGGGAGCTGTTTTTT. Its translation: CASSLSTGELFF.

V gene TRBV7-2 combines with J gene TRBJ2-7, with 8 nucleotides matching TRBD2. The CDR3 has 14 amino acids. The germline CDR1 and CDR2 sequences are SGHTA and FQGNSA. The V segment lost 5 bases and the J segment 5 bases; nucleotides outside the gene matches: 8. The CDR3 reads CASSPYSGVHEQYF. Here the CDR3 DNA reads TGTGCCAGCAGCCCCTATAGCGGGGTCCACGAGCAGTACTTC.

The chain couples TRBV6-6 to TRBJ2-3, with 9 bases fitting TRBD2. This CDR3 has 15 amino acids. V shed 5 bases and J 4 bases; nucleotides not matched to a gene: 7. The germline V gene has CDR1 MNHNY and CDR2 SVGAGI (reference sequence). In DNA, the CDR3 is TGTGCCAGCAGTCGTAGTTTAGCGGGAGCAGATACGCAGTATTTT. This encodes CASSRSLAGADTQYF.

The chain is built from TRBV7-2 and TRBJ2-7, with D possibly matching TRBD1 (7 bases). Germline assignment: CDR1 SGHTA and CDR2 FQGNSA. Trimming removed 4 bases at V and 3 bases at J, with 13 bases between. The CDR3 is 14 residues long. The CDR3 spells CASSSPGGFYEQYF. In nucleotides, the CDR3 is TGTGCCAGCAGCTCCCCAGGGGGGTTCTACGAGCAGTACTTC.

The chain employs TRBV6-1 and TRBJ1-5; 9 bases are shared with TRBD1. Germline trimming cut 4 bases from V and 5 bases from J; bases unmatched to any gene: 6. Germline values: CDR1 MNHNS, CDR2 SASEGT. CDR3 length: 15 residues. DNA for the CDR3: TGTGCCAGCAGTGCGGGGACAGGGCGAGATCAGCCCCAGCATTTT. It codes for CASSAGTGRDQPQHF.

This chain joins TRBV5-4 and TRBJ2-1, with 7 bases lining up with TRBD2. The length of the CDR3 is 14 residues. The V gene's germline CDR1 is SGHNT and CDR2 YYREEE (reference sequence). J lost 7 bases, V lost 1 base, and 5 bases had no gene match. The CDR3 spells CASSLPPGGNEQFF. CDR3 nucleotide sequence: TGTGCCAGCAGCTTGCCCCCCGGGGGGAATGAGCAGTTCTTC.

This sequence joins TRBV7-2 and TRBJ1-5, with D maybe TRBD1 (6 bases). The germline V and J ends were trimmed by 1 base and 7 bases, with 8 bases remaining between them. The CDR3 contains 13 residues. Germline CDR1 reads SGHTA; CDR2 reads FQGNSA. CDR3 sequence: CASSLVGGQPQHF. In DNA, the CDR3 is TGTGCCAGCAGCTTAGTGGGGGGCCAGCCCCAGCATTTT.

The V call is TRBV28, the J call TRBJ1-5; D uncertain. Germline lookup yields CDR1 MDHEN and CDR2 SYDVKM. Trimming removed 6 bases from V and 4 bases from J, with 4 bases in between. The CDR3 has 11 amino acids. CDR3 amino acids: CASSVNQPQHF. CDR3 bases: TGTGCCAGCAGCGTTAATCAGCCCCAGCATTTT.

The V and J genes are TRBV9 and TRBJ2-5; 7 nucleotides line up with TRBD1. The germline V gene has CDR1 SGDLS and CDR2 YYNGEE. J gave up 4 bases and V 1 base, and 1 base lay outside the gene matches. The CDR3 has 13 amino acids. The CDR3, as DNA: TGTGCCAGCAGCGTAAGGGACAGAGAGACCCAGTACTTC. Translating it yields CASSVRDRETQYF.

The gene calls are TRBV28 and TRBJ1-2; 8 positions match TRBD1. The CDR3 is 14 residues long. With 8 bases clipped from V and 6 bases from J, the junction kept 11 bases outside the gene matches. Germline CDR1 MDHEN, CDR2 SYDVKM. CDR3 region: CASEHQPGGDGYTF. CDR3 coding DNA: TGTGCCAGCGAACACCAGCCAGGGGGCGATGGCTACACCTTC.

The V gene is TRBV27, the J gene TRBJ2-3, with a tentative D call TRBD1 (6 bases). The V and J ends lost 5 bases and 0 bases respectively, with 12 bases between them. This CDR3 has 15 residues. CDR1 is MNHEY and CDR2 is SMNVEV in the germline V gene (reference sequence). CDR3 sequence (DNA): TGTGCCAGCAGTGTTACAGGGTCTAGCACAGATACGCAGTATTTT. It specifies CASSVTGSSTDTQYF.